This record covers a single T cell receptor (beta chain). The antigen remains unidentified. Antigen-specific CD4+ T cells were expanded (with viral peptide pools) by the ViraFEST assay ahead of sequencing. It was after approximately 11 days of culture that CD4+ T cells were isolated. Testing of the vaccine recipients showed negative nucleocapsid antibodies and no prior SARS-CoV-2 infection. Cultures had half their medium replaced with IL-2 medium on days 3 and 7. The CDR3 extends over 14 amino acids. Germline CDR1 and CDR2: SGHTA and FQGNSA. V dropped 3 bases and J dropped 4 bases, with 10 bases sitting between them. This record comes from a study of vaccination effects on CD4 cells after COVID-19. Overall study results and limits: By a late point after vaccination, infection- and vaccine-induced clones had shrunk markedly through clonal contraction. The study enrolled few convalescent patients and sampled no early post-infection timepoints.

The repertoire was sequenced with immunoSEQ multiplex PCR; TCRdb's copy has only in-frame clones and lacks some. The top ten clones hold less than 5% of a sample with around 71,000 clones, approximately 72% of them seen once. The receptor was isolated from a human donor who received a COVID-19 vaccine. Source: CD4+ T cells from PBMCs cultured with HCoV-OC43 spike peptides, taken before COVID-19 vaccination. Regarding subset: HCoV-OC43 spike overlapping peptide pool stimulation. The chain combines TRBV7-2 with TRBJ1-3; D call uncertain. CDR3 loop: CASSLSLRGNTIYF. For the CDR3, the DNA is TGTGCCAGCAGCTTGTCGTTGAGGGGAAACACCATATATTTT.